Below are 29 T cell receptor beta chains sequenced from a single sample in a study of blood T cells in healthy people across ages. A second PCR, run for about 6 to 12 cycles, used a sample-barcoded 5' primer plus a J-beta primer mix. TCRdb ran MiXCR on the 5' RACE reads and lists one entry per CDR3 protein. The sample contains 700,000 to 950,000 distinct CDR3 sequences, 58% of which appear only once. Sample: blood. The source is a young man in good health.

Remarks on this clonotype: One end of the junction does not line up with germline, which may come from a read error. The CDR3 nucleotides read TGCAGTGCTAGATTTGTTAAAGAGGCCCAGTACTTC. Its protein product is CSARFVKEAQYF. The chain links TRBV20-1 to TRBJ2-5, with no clear D. Looked up from germline, CDR1 is DFQATT and CDR2 is SNEGSKA (reference sequence). This CDR3 is 12 amino acids long.

CDR3 in DNA: TGCGCCAGCAGCCAAGCCCCGGACAGGGGATATTTCCAAGAGACCCAGTACTTC. This encodes CASSQAPDRGYFQETQYF. The rearrangement uses TRBV4-3 and TRBJ2-5, with 9 bases identical to TRBD1. This CDR3 has 18 residues. The V and J ends lost 1 base and 1 base, in that order; junction bases with no gene match: 10. Germline values: CDR1 LGHNA, CDR2 YSLEER.

The chain couples TRBV5-1 to TRBJ1-2; D not certain. In germline, CDR1 is SGHRS, CDR2 YFSETQ. The ends were cut back, 3 bases at V and 0 bases at J, with 12 bases in the middle. The CDR3 consists of 15 residues. CDR3 amino acids: CASSYLYSSNYGYTF. The DNA of the CDR3 is TGCGCCAGCAGCTACCTTTACAGCTCTAACTATGGCTACACCTTC.

The chain links TRBV6-2 or TRBV6-3 to TRBJ2-6; D not resolved. Germline CDR1 and CDR2: MNHEY and SVGEGT. V was pared by 7 bases and J by 0 bases, with 7 bases between. CDR3 length equals 14 residues. In nucleotides, the CDR3 is TGTGCCAGCAAATGGGGCTCTGGGGCCAACGTCCTGACTTTC. It codes for CASKWGSGANVLTF.

V is TRBV2 and J is TRBJ2-1; D is perhaps TRBD1 or TRBD2 (6 bases each). From germline, CDR1 is SNHLY and CDR2 FYNNEI. Trimming stripped 7 bases from V and 3 bases from J, with 13 bases between. The CDR3 contains 14 residues. The CDR3 DNA is TGTGCCAGCAAGGGGGATAGCGGCTACAATGAGCAGTTCTTC. Its translation is CASKGDSGYNEQFF.

The chain combines TRBV4-1 with TRBJ1-6; D may be TRBD1 (6 bases). Germline V CDR1 and CDR2: MGHRA, YSYEKL. Deletions cut 2 bases from V and 7 bases from J, with 12 bases between. CDR3 size: 15 residues. CDR3 bases: TGCGCCAGCAGCCAACCCCCCGGGGGCAATTCACCCCTCCACTTT. It codes for CASSQPPGGNSPLHF.

This clonotype was counted many times. The chain uses TRBV7-3 and TRBJ2-1; 15 bases agree with TRBD2. The germline V gene has CDR1 SGHTA and CDR2 FQGTGA. The V segment lost 5 bases and the J segment 9 bases; nucleotides outside the gene matches: 2. CDR3 length: 14 residues. The chain's CDR3 is CASSAGLAGGEQFF. The CDR3 coding sequence is TGTGCCAGCAGCGCGGGACTAGCGGGAGGTGAGCAGTTCTTC.

The V call is TRBV9, the J call TRBJ2-7; unclear D gene. Germline V gene lookup returns CDR1 SGDLS and CDR2 YYNGEE. The CDR3 sequence is 15 residues long. Trimming left V 0 bases short and J 2 bases short, with 12 bases between. The CDR3 region is CASSVAPLFTYEQYF. CDR3 nucleotides: TGTGCCAGCAGCGTAGCTCCCCTCTTTACCTACGAGCAGTACTTC.

The chain joins TRBV9 to TRBJ2-5, with 13 positions matching TRBD2. The V and J ends lost 1 base and 4 bases, in that order; junction bases with no gene match: 16. Germline-derived CDR1 and CDR2 are SGDLS and YYNGEE. This CDR3 is 20 amino acids long. CDR3 protein: CASSVRAYTGLAGAAETQYF. DNA of the CDR3: TGTGCCAGCAGCGTAAGAGCCTACACCGGACTAGCGGGAGCGGCAGAGACCCAGTACTTC. Complete variable domain (other parts from reference TRBV9 and TRBJ2-5): DSGVTQTPKHLITATGQRVTLRCSPRSGDLSVYWYQQSLDQGLQFLIQYYNGEERAKGNILERFSAQQFPDLHSELNLSSLELGDSALYFCASSVRAYTGLAGAAETQYFGPGTRLLVL.

The CDR3 sequence: CASSPPWAYEQYF. CDR3 nucleotide sequence: TGTGCCAGCAGCCCACCGTGGGCCTACGAGCAGTACTTC. J is TRBJ2-7 and V is TRBV3-1; D gene uncertain. This CDR3 has 13 amino acids. Germline values: CDR1 LGHDT, CDR2 YNNKEL (reference sequence). Trimming shortened V by 4 bases and J by 2 bases, and 9 bases separated the two germline ends.

The chain joins TRBV19 to TRBJ2-1; D is undetermined. The V end lost 6 bases, the J end lost 0 bases, and 12 bases lay between the germline ends. This CDR3 is 15 amino acids long. Germline V gene sequence: CDR1 LNHDA, CDR2 SQIVND (reference sequence). CDR3 protein: CASRLATSSYNEQFF. The CDR3 DNA reads as TGTGCCAGTAGATTGGCGACGAGCTCCTACAATGAGCAGTTCTTC.

For this clonotype: A read error may produce the germline difference seen at one junction end. J is TRBJ2-1 and V is TRBV7-9; no definite D call. CDR1 is SEHNR, CDR2 FQNEAQ, per germline (reference sequence). This CDR3 has 17 residues. CDR3 DNA sequence: TGTGCCAGCAGCTTACCCCTATCCCGGAGCTCCTACAAAGAGCAGTTCTTC. Residues: CASSLPLSRSSYKEQFF.

The CDR3 sequence: CASSLDRGNSYEQYF. The CDR3 coding sequence is TGTGCCAGCAGTCTCGACAGGGGAAACTCCTACGAGCAGTACTTC. The chain couples TRBV6-2 or TRBV6-3 to TRBJ2-7, with TRBD1 identical over 8 bases. Germline assignment: CDR1 MNHEY and CDR2 SVGEGT. V was clipped by 5 bases and J by 0 bases; unmatched bases: 6. CDR3 length: 15 amino acids.

V and J are TRBV20-1 and TRBJ2-7; perhaps TRBD1 as D (6 bases). Trimming took off 3 bases at V and 3 bases at J, with 15 bases between the two ends. Germline CDR1 DFQATT, CDR2 SNEGSKA (reference sequence). CDR3 length equals 14 residues. The CDR3 reads CSARNDRRFYEQYF. For the CDR3, the DNA is TGCAGTGCTAGGAACGACAGGAGATTCTACGAGCAGTACTTC.

The chain combines TRBV7-2 with TRBJ2-1; D gene ambiguous. Trimming cost V 7 bases and J 6 bases, with 19 bases left between them. The V gene's germline CDR1 is SGHTA and CDR2 FQGNSA. The CDR3 spans 15 residues. In DNA, the CDR3 is TGTGCCAGCACTCTCAAGGGCCCTCCTGGCAATGAGCAGTTCTTC. Translation: CASTLKGPPGNEQFF.

This clonotype was detected only once. The chain links TRBV27 to TRBJ1-1; D is possibly TRBD1 (5 bases). The CDR3 is made up of 13 amino acids. V was clipped by 9 bases and J by 7 bases, with 18 bases between them. CDR1 MNHEY and CDR2 SMNVEV come from the germline V gene (reference sequence). The CDR3 region is CASFRVSGGEAFF. The CDR3 bases are TGTGCCAGTTTCAGGGTCAGTGGAGGTGAAGCTTTCTTT.

The genes are TRBV29-1 and TRBJ2-1; D may correspond to TRBD1 or TRBD2 (5 bases each). The germline gives CDR1 SQVTM, CDR2 ANQGSEA. The ends were cut back, 7 bases at V and 15 bases at J, with 25 bases in the middle. The CDR3 has 13 amino acids. CDR3: CSAGAVDGGSRFF. The CDR3 nucleotides are TGCAGCGCCGGGGCGGTGGATGGGGGTTCCCGGTTCTTC.

V gene TRBV29-1 combines with J gene TRBJ1-3; D unclear. The CDR3 totals 14 residues. The V end was cut by 2 bases, the J end by 4 bases, with 12 bases between. In germline, CDR1 is SQVTM, CDR2 ANQGSEA. CDR3 DNA sequence: TGCAGCGTTGAATTGTCGGCTCGCGGAAACACCATATATTTT. It yields the protein CSVELSARGNTIYF.

This rearrangement joins TRBV3-1 to TRBJ2-1, with D possibly being TRBD1 (5 bases). This CDR3 spans 16 amino acids. Germline V gene sequence: CDR1 LGHDT, CDR2 YNNKEL (reference sequence). V was cut by 2 bases and J by 4 bases, with 15 bases left in between. The CDR3 DNA follows: TGTGCCAGCAGCCAACTAAAATTTGACAGTTACAATGAGCAGTTCTTC. Its translation is CASSQLKFDSYNEQFF.

This chain links TRBV6-2 or TRBV6-3 with TRBJ2-7; D remains unclear. Germline V gene data show CDR1 as MNHEY and CDR2 as SVGEGT. Trimming took off 7 bases at V and 2 bases at J, with 15 bases between the two ends. The CDR3 contains 14 residues. The CDR3 is CASKAGLPPYEQYF. CDR3 nucleotide sequence: TGTGCCAGCAAGGCCGGCCTCCCCCCCTACGAGCAGTACTTC.

This chain connects TRBV12-3 or TRBV12-4 to TRBJ2-1; TRBD2 aligns across 10 bases. The CDR3 length is 15 residues. J gave up 9 bases and V 3 bases, and 8 bases lay outside the gene matches. The CDR3 here is CASSFVGTSVVEQFF. CDR3 coding DNA: TGTGCCAGCAGTTTCGTAGGGACTAGCGTCGTTGAGCAGTTCTTC.

This clonotype has a handful of counts. The rearrangement joins TRBV6-5 to TRBJ2-5, with a weak D call TRBD2 (7 bases). The ends were cut back, 5 bases at V and 5 bases at J, with 12 bases in the middle. From germline, CDR1 is MNHEY and CDR2 SVGAGI. The CDR3 sequence is 13 residues long. Written as DNA, the CDR3 is TGTGCCAGCAGTCCCGGGGGGCCTGAGACCCAGTACTTC. Amino acids: CASSPGGPETQYF.

The J gene is TRBJ2-1, the V gene TRBV12-3 or TRBV12-4; D is unresolved. The CDR3 sequence is 17 residues long. Trimming stripped 7 bases from V and 0 bases from J, with 19 bases between. CDR3 amino acids: CASTLGLVVVSYNEQFF. The CDR3 bases are TGTGCCAGCACCTTAGGGCTAGTAGTGGTCTCCTACAATGAGCAGTTCTTC.

J is TRBJ2-1 and V is TRBV5-1; TRBD2 might be the D (5 bases). Trimming cost V 5 bases and J 15 bases, with 18 bases left between them. In germline, CDR1 is SGHRS, CDR2 YFSETQ. This CDR3 is 12 amino acids long. The CDR3 nucleotides are TGCGCCAGCAGAGAGGGTGGGTCGCAGCGGTTCTTC. It translates to CASREGGSQRFF.

This clonotype is a singleton in its sample. V gene TRBV10-3 combines with J gene TRBJ2-3; 10 nucleotides align to TRBD2. CDR3 length: 16 amino acids. V was pared by 6 bases and J by 1 base, with 7 bases of the junction left unmatched. The germline V gene has CDR1 ENHRY and CDR2 SYGVKD. CDR3 nucleotide sequence: TGTGCCATCAGCGCTCTAGCGGGAGTAGGCACAGATACGCAGTATTTT. Translated, it gives CAISALAGVGTDTQYF.

The chain uses TRBV20-1 and TRBJ2-1; 8 bases agree with TRBD1. The assigned J gene may be wrong: the sequence end matches TRBJ2-7 better. Germline V gene data show CDR1 as DFQATT and CDR2 as SNEGSKA (reference sequence). This CDR3 has 16 residues. CDR3 nucleotides: TGCAGTGCTAGAGACTTTAGACAGGGGCCGACCTACGAGCAGTACTTC. Its translation is CSARDFRQGPTYEQYF.

This clonotype was observed a handful of times. The gene calls are TRBV27 and TRBJ2-3; D tentatively fits TRBD1 or TRBD2 (5 bases each). CDR1 and CDR2 (germline): MNHEY, SMNVEV (reference sequence). The germline V and J ends were trimmed by 7 bases and 1 base, with 18 bases remaining between them. The CDR3 is 16 amino acids. This CDR3 reads CASTGLARRGTDTQYF. The CDR3 nucleotides read TGTGCCAGCACGGGGCTAGCACGTAGGGGCACAGATACGCAGTATTTT.

This chain connects TRBV4-3 to TRBJ1-2; D is unclear. Germline V lookup: CDR1 LGHNA, CDR2 YSLEER. Trimming took off 4 bases at V and 4 bases at J, with 19 bases between the two ends. The CDR3 is made up of 16 amino acids. The CDR3 bases are TGCGCCAGCAGCCCTACCCCCACCGGACGGGTCTATGGCTACACCTTC. Residues: CASSPTPTGRVYGYTF.

The chain recombines TRBV29-1 with TRBJ2-4; 10 nucleotides match TRBD2. Trimming removed 4 bases from V and 1 base from J; junction bases left unmatched: 1. The CDR3 totals 14 residues. Germline V gene lookup returns CDR1 SQVTM and CDR2 ANQGSEA. CDR3 in DNA: TGCAGCGTTGGGACTAGCGGTGCCAAAAACATTCAGTACTTC. Translating it yields CSVGTSGAKNIQYF.